The rows below give T cell receptor beta chains drawn from one sample of a study of blood T cell repertoires in COVID-19. TCRdb's copy holds only in-frame clones and misses some; the assay was immunoSEQ multiplex PCR. The sample shows some 370,000 clones, roughly 86% of them seen only once. Sequenced input: peripheral blood. These receptor sequences come from a woman aged 30 to 39 with COVID-19, enrolled during active disease. The CDR3 runs from the conserved cysteine through the conserved F or W. A D gene is named only where the DNA matches it firmly. Clone size is given for some rows only: seen once, a few or many times, or a class if the clone is expanded.

length	V	size	J	D	DNA	CDR3
14	TRBV6-5	NA	TRBJ1-1	TRBD1	TGTGCCACCACACAGGGGGCATCGAACACTGAAGCTTTCTTT	CATTQGASNTEAFF
14	TRBV5-1	NA	TRBJ2-7	TRBD2	TGCGCCAGCAGAGAGCGGGACGCCAACTACGAGCAGTACTTC	CASRERDANYEQYF
15	TRBV14	NA	TRBJ2-2	TRBD2	TGTGCCAGCAGCCTCAGCGGGAGGAATACCGGGGAGCTGTTTTTT	CASSLSGRNTGELFF
15	TRBV6-5	NA	TRBJ2-1	NA	TGTGCCAGCAGTTACGCGGGGATTTCCTACAATGAGCAGTTCTTC	CASSYAGISYNEQFF
15	TRBV28	NA	TRBJ1-2	NA	TGTGCCAGCAGTTTTCCCCCAGGCCGGGGCTATGGCTACACCTTC	CASSFPPGRGYGYTF
13	TRBV19	NA	TRBJ1-5	NA	TGTGCCAGTAGTACGGGAGTCGGGCAGCCCCAGCATTTT	CASSTGVGQPQHF
13	TRBV5-1	NA	TRBJ1-1	NA	TGCGCCAGCAGCCCCCGCGGGGCCACTGAAGCTTTCTTT	CASSPRGATEAFF
13	TRBV10-3	NA	TRBJ1-1	TRBD1	TGTGCCATCAGTGCGGCAGGGGGCACTGAAGCTTTCTTT	CAISAAGGTEAFF
15	TRBV10-3	NA	TRBJ2-1	NA	TGTGCCATCAGTGAAGGACTAGGGGGATACAATGAGCAGTTCTTC	CAISEGLGGYNEQFF
16	TRBV5-1	NA	TRBJ2-6	TRBD1	TGCGCCAGCAGCTTGGCCCAGGGGGCTGGGGCCAACGTCCTGACTTTC	CASSLAQGAGANVLTF
13	TRBV18	NA	TRBJ2-4	NA	TGTGCCAGCTCTCGACAGGGGAGGGAGGTTCAGTACTTC	CASSRQGREVQYF
14	TRBV11-3	NA	TRBJ2-7	TRBD1	TGTGCCAGCAGCCACCGGGACAGGGAAGGCGAGCAGTACTTC	CASSHRDREGEQYF
15	TRBV5-1	NA	TRBJ1-4	NA	TGCGCCAGCAGCTTGGGCGGAACAACTAATGAAAAACTGTTTTTT	CASSLGGTTNEKLFF
16	TRBV4-3	many	TRBJ2-1	TRBD2	TGCGCCAGCAGCCAAGGAATCAGCGGGACCTACAATGAGCAGTTCTTC	CASSQGISGTYNEQFF
17	TRBV19	once	TRBJ2-2	TRBD1	TGTGCCAGTAACTTGGACAGGGAAGGACCGGACACCGGGGAGCTGTTTTTT	CASNLDREGPDTGELFF
15	TRBV4-1	NA	TRBJ2-1	TRBD1	TGCGCCAGCAGCCCGGGACAGGGGGAGGTCAATGAGCAGTTCTTC	CASSPGQGEVNEQFF
13	TRBV28	NA	TRBJ2-1	NA	TGTGCCAGCAGTTTATCGGAGAACAATGAGCAGTTCTTC	CASSLSENNEQFF
14	TRBV7-2	NA	TRBJ1-2	TRBD1	TGTGCCAGCAGCTCCCGACAGGGGAACTATGGCTACACCTTC	CASSSRQGNYGYTF
15	TRBV25-1	NA	TRBJ1-1	TRBD1	TGTGCCAGCAGTGATAAGGGGCAGGGGGACACTGAAGCTTTCTTT	CASSDKGQGDTEAFF
17	TRBV7-9	NA	TRBJ1-6	NA	TGTGCCAGCAGCTTCTCCGCCCAGGGGTCCTATAATTCACCCCTCCACTTT	CASSFSAQGSYNSPLHF
14	TRBV3-1/TRBV3-2	NA	TRBJ2-1	NA	TGTGCCAGCAGCCGCGGTGGGTCCTACAATGAGCAGTTCTTC	CASSRGGSYNEQFF